The 3 T cell receptor beta chains in this list originate from one sample, sequenced in a study of cytomegalovirus exposure and HLA in healthy donors. In the PCR, 60 Vbeta and 13 Jbeta primers were used. Libraries were prepared by immunoSEQ multiplex PCR; TCRdb keeps only in-frame clonotypes and omits some of them. The sample has roughly 100,000 clones, roughly 66% seen once; the top ten hold under 3.5%. Sequencing input: PBMCs. These receptors were taken from a woman aged 45-65 years in good health and CMV-seronegative.

The chain recombines TRBV4-1 with TRBJ2-1; D remains ambiguous. The CDR3 spans 13 residues. Trimming left V 4 bases short and J 0 bases short, with 4 bases between. Germline V CDR1 and CDR2: MGHRA, YSYEKL. The DNA of the CDR3 is TGCGCCAGCAGCCCCTCCTCCTACAATGAGCAGTTCTTC. This sequence encodes CASSPSSYNEQFF.

The chain links TRBV10-3 to TRBJ2-3; 11 bases are shared with TRBD1. The germline gives CDR1 ENHRY, CDR2 SYGVKD. After removal of 8 bases from V and 5 bases from J, the junction contained 6 bases not matched to a gene. The length of the CDR3 is 14 residues. The CDR3 DNA reads as TGTGCCATCGGGAGGACAGGGGGCAAAGATACGCAGTATTTT. Protein sequence: CAIGRTGGKDTQYF.

The count of this clone is one. V and J are TRBV6-1 and TRBJ2-1; TRBD1 matches 10 bases. Germline V lookup: CDR1 MNHNS, CDR2 SASEGT. This CDR3 spans 17 amino acids. The ends lost 3 bases at V and 8 bases at J; junction bases unmatched: 13. CDR3 in amino acids: CASSDPTTGQGGDEQFF. The CDR3 bases are TGTGCCAGCAGTGACCCAACTACAGGACAGGGGGGGGATGAGCAGTTCTTC.